A single sample is the source of the 16 T cell receptor beta chains below, sequenced in a study of cytomegalovirus exposure and HLA in healthy donors. The repertoire was sequenced with immunoSEQ multiplex PCR; TCRdb's copy has only in-frame clones and lacks some. The sample shows some 140,000 clones, roughly 90% of them seen only once. The source material was PBMCs. The receptors were sampled from a man aged 18 to 35 in good health and CMV-seronegative.

This clone was seen only a few times. The chain employs TRBV2 and TRBJ2-7; TRBD2 aligns across 9 bases. Germline V gene sequence: CDR1 SNHLY, CDR2 FYNNEI. V dropped 3 bases and J dropped 0; count of bases not matched to a gene: 12. CDR3 size: 18 residues. The CDR3 region has the DNA TGTGCCAGCAGTGACTTCTTGGCTAGCGGGGAACTCTCCTACGAGCAGTACTTC. Protein: CASSDFLASGELSYEQYF.

The chain employs TRBV18 and TRBJ2-1, with 7 bases identical to TRBD1. The germline gives CDR1 KGHSH, CDR2 LQKENI. J gave up 6 bases and V 1 base, and 0 bases lay outside the gene matches. The CDR3 is 13 residues long. The CDR3 spells CASSPQGANEQFF. The CDR3 region has the DNA TGTGCCAGCTCACCACAGGGGGCCAATGAGCAGTTCTTC.

The rearrangement joins TRBV11-3 to TRBJ2-1; 8 bases align to TRBD1. There are 16 residues in the CDR3. Germline CDR1 reads SGHNT; CDR2 reads YENEEA. J gave up 1 base and V 4 bases, and 6 bases lay outside the gene matches. Here the CDR3 reads CASSSNRGFSYNEQFF. The CDR3 DNA follows: TGTGCCAGCAGCTCGAACAGGGGGTTTTCCTACAATGAGCAGTTCTTC. The variable domain in full, with the rest retrieved from reference TRBV11-3 and TRBJ2-1, is EAGVVQSPRYKIIEKKQPVAFWCNPISGHNTLYWYLQNLGQGPELLIRYENEEAVDDSQLPKDRFSAERLKGVDSTLKIQPAELGDSAVYLCASSSNRGFSYNEQFFGPGTRLTVL.

The genes are TRBV18 and TRBJ2-2; 9 nucleotides match TRBD2. CDR3 length: 16 residues. In germline, CDR1 is KGHSH, CDR2 LQKENI. Trimming at V came to 1 base and at J to 8 bases, leaving 8 bases not matched to a gene. CDR3 protein: CASSPLAGELKGELFF. As DNA, the CDR3 is TGTGCCAGCTCACCACTAGCGGGGGAGTTGAAAGGGGAGCTGTTTTTT.

This clone was detected only a few times. CDR3 bases: TGCGCCAGCAGCTGGATGGAGGGTTTGGTGAACGAGCAGTACTTC. As protein: CASSWMEGLVNEQYF. This chain links TRBV5-1 with TRBJ2-7; D might be TRBD2 (6 bases). The CDR3 loop spans 15 amino acids. Trimming took 3 bases from V and 5 from J, leaving 18 bases between them. Germline V gene data show CDR1 as SGHRS and CDR2 as YFSETQ.

The rearrangement links TRBV11-2 to TRBJ2-3, with 12 bases matching TRBD2. CDR3 size: 16 residues. Trimming removed 7 bases from V and 6 bases from J; junction bases left unmatched: 11. Germline V gene sequence: CDR1 SGHAT, CDR2 FQNNGV. The CDR3 nucleotides are TGTGCCAGCACCCCTCTGACTAGCGGGAGTTTTGATACGCAGTATTTT. Translating gives CASTPLTSGSFDTQYF.

This clone was recorded only once. The genes are TRBV5-1 and TRBJ2-5, with TRBD2 identical over 7 bases. The CDR3 extends over 16 amino acids. V dropped 2 bases and J dropped 5; count of bases not matched to a gene: 12. Germline CDR1 SGHRS, CDR2 YFSETQ. The CDR3 region is CASSFERGRPGETQYF. CDR3 DNA: TGCGCCAGCAGCTTTGAGCGGGGACGCCCGGGGGAGACCCAGTACTTC.

The V and J genes are TRBV18 and TRBJ1-1; TRBD1 matches at 7 bases. Trimming at V came to 4 bases and at J to 2 bases, leaving 4 bases not matched to a gene. Germline lookup yields CDR1 KGHSH and CDR2 LQKENI. The CDR3 runs to 14 residues. CDR3 amino acids: CASSRQGSNTEAFF. CDR3 DNA: TGTGCCAGCTCACGACAGGGCTCTAACACTGAAGCTTTCTTT.

This chain uses TRBV13 with TRBJ2-3, with D perhaps TRBD2 (5 bases). Germline-derived CDR1 and CDR2 are PRHDT and FYEKMQ (reference sequence). The length of the CDR3 is 18 residues. Trimming left V 5 bases short and J 2 bases short, with 23 bases between. CDR3 nucleotides: TGTGCCAGCAGCCCTGAAGGTCTAGGCGGGCCCGTCACAGATACGCAGTATTTT. Translating it yields CASSPEGLGGPVTDTQYF.

With respect to this clone: Sequence at one end of the junction differs from germline and may be a read error. The chain is built from TRBV11-2 and TRBJ1-2, with a weak D call TRBD1 (5 bases). This CDR3 comprises 12 residues. Per the germline V gene, CDR1 is SGHAT and CDR2 is FQNNGV. The DNA of the CDR3 is TGTGCCAGCAGCGGATTATTCCCGGGACTTGGTTTC. Protein product: CASSGLFPGLGF.

V usage is TRBV9 and J usage is TRBJ1-2; 9 positions agree with TRBD1. CDR1 and CDR2 (germline): SGDLS, YYNGEE. The CDR3 length is 16 residues. The junction had 9 bases not matched to a gene; V was cut back by 0 bases and J by 6 bases. The CDR3 spells CASSVEGNRGRDGYTF. As DNA, the CDR3 is TGTGCCAGCAGCGTAGAAGGGAACAGGGGGCGGGATGGCTACACCTTC.

V gene TRBV7-8 combines with J gene TRBJ1-1; D is unresolved. This CDR3 has 16 residues. Germline V gene data show CDR1 as SGHVS and CDR2 as FQNEAQ. The V gene lost 1 base and the J gene lost 1 base, with 13 bases spanning the gap. The DNA for the CDR3 is TGTGCCAGCAGCTTAGGTGGTCAGCGACCGAACACTGAAGCTTTCTTT. Residues: CASSLGGQRPNTEAFF.

The rearrangement joins TRBV2 to TRBJ1-4; tentative D call: TRBD1 (6 bases). The V and J ends lost 4 bases and 8 bases respectively, with 14 bases between them. CDR1 is SNHLY, CDR2 FYNNEI, per germline. The CDR3 runs 14 residues. CDR3: CASSVTGLREKLFF. The DNA of the CDR3 is TGTGCCAGCAGTGTTACAGGGCTGCGGGAAAAACTGTTTTTT.

This clone was found once. The chain carries TRBV4-1 and TRBJ2-5, with D unclear. V lost 0 bases and J 5 bases, leaving 13 bases between the germline ends. This CDR3 is built from 15 residues. Germline CDR1 and CDR2: MGHRA and YSYEKL. CDR3 bases: TGCGCCAGCAGCCAAGATCGGTCGCCCGGGGAGACCCAGTACTTC. It codes for CASSQDRSPGETQYF.

The V gene is TRBV12-2, the J gene TRBJ2-2; the table names TRBD1, a call not compared with the DNA. TRBV12-2 is termed a pseudogene. This CDR3 has 19 amino acids. As DNA, the CDR3 is TGTGCAAGTCGCGTATGCACGTACAGGGCCGGAGTATGCACCGGGGAGCTGTTTTTT. It is translated as CASRVCTYRAGVCTGELFF.

The genes are TRBV27 and TRBJ2-3; 10 nucleotides line up with TRBD2. This CDR3 is 18 amino acids long. The V gene end was trimmed by 2 bases and the J gene end by 4 bases; junction bases not matched to a gene: 12. Germline V gives CDR1 MNHEY, CDR2 SMNVEV (reference sequence). The CDR3 reads CASSLLPASGSWADTQYF. The CDR3 DNA reads as TGTGCCAGCAGTTTACTACCCGCTAGCGGGAGTTGGGCAGATACGCAGTATTTT.